These 17 T cell receptor beta chains came from one sample sequenced in a study of T cells in Graves' hyperthyroidism and ophthalmopathy. Amplification yielded TCR beta CDR3 regions, with RNA transcripts as the source. Using the HTBI primer set, a first-round RT-PCR was run on the TCR CDR3. TCRdb called the multiplex PCR reads again in MiXCR, with one record for every CDR3 protein. The sample carries about 400,000 distinct CDR3 sequences, approximately 13% recorded once. Sequencing used blood. All receptors derive from a woman under 30 with Graves' hyperthyroidism.

V usage is TRBV27 and J usage is TRBJ1-2, with D tentatively TRBD1 (5 bases). CDR1 is MNHEY and CDR2 is SMNVEV in the germline V gene (reference sequence). The V and J ends lost 8 bases and 3 bases respectively, with 19 bases between them. CDR3 length: 15 amino acids. CDR3 region: CASRGVAGLDYGYTF. The CDR3 DNA is TGTGCCAGCCGGGGGGTTGCGGGATTGGACTATGGCTACACCTTC.

This clonotype was detected many times. This chain joins TRBV20-1 and TRBJ2-5; 10 bases map to TRBD1. The CDR3 runs to 15 residues. From germline, CDR1 is DFQATT and CDR2 SNEGSKA (reference sequence). After removal of 3 bases from V and 5 bases from J, the junction contained 9 bases not matched to a gene. The CDR3 DNA reads as TGCAGTGCTAGTGCGACAGGGGGCTGGGGGGAGACCCAGTACTTC. Its translation: CSASATGGWGETQYF.

This clonotype has a count of ten or more. This chain uses TRBV2 with TRBJ1-2; 9 bases are shared with TRBD1. Trimming removed 6 bases from V and 3 bases from J; junction bases left unmatched: 11. The CDR3 runs 16 residues. Germline CDR1 and CDR2: SNHLY and FYNNEI. The CDR3 protein is CASRPPGQGQDYGYTF. CDR3 sequence (DNA): TGTGCCAGCAGACCACCGGGACAGGGTCAGGACTATGGCTACACCTTC.

This clonotype was counted ten times or more. This sequence joins TRBV5-1 and TRBJ2-2, with 12 positions matching TRBD1. V lost 7 bases, J lost 6 bases, and 4 bases stayed unmatched. Germline assignment: CDR1 SGHRS and CDR2 YFSETQ. This CDR3 has 14 amino acids. CDR3 bases: TGCGCCAGCTCGGGACAGGGGGCTCCCGGGGAGCTGTTTTTT. It is translated as CASSGQGAPGELFF.

This clonotype was counted ten times or more. The chain uses TRBV10-3 and TRBJ2-5; the D call may be TRBD1 or TRBD2 (5 bases each). CDR1 and CDR2 from the germline V gene are ENHRY and SYGVKD. Trimming removed 4 bases at V and 5 bases at J, with 11 bases between. The CDR3 is 13 amino acids. CDR3 sequence reads: CAISVSGTETQYF. In nucleotides, the CDR3 is TGTGCCATCAGTGTCTCGGGGACGGAGACCCAGTACTTC.

V gene TRBV28 combines with J gene TRBJ1-2; D uncertain. The V end lost 4 bases, the J end lost 8 bases, and 14 bases lay between the germline ends. This CDR3 spans 13 amino acids. Germline V CDR1 and CDR2: MDHEN, SYDVKM. DNA of the CDR3: TGTGCCAGCAGTTCCGACCCAACTATCGGCTACACCTTC. Translation gives CASSSDPTIGYTF.

V is TRBV7-2 and J is TRBJ2-3, with 10 bases lining up with TRBD1. CDR3 length: 16 residues. Trimming cost V 4 bases and J 2 bases; bases outside gene matches: 6. Germline values: CDR1 SGHTA, CDR2 FQGNSA. In nucleotides, the CDR3 is TGTGCCAGCAGCTCGTCGGGACAGGGGTTCACAGATACGCAGTATTTT. As protein: CASSSSGQGFTDTQYF.

This clonotype was counted at least ten times. This chain uses TRBV6-1 with TRBJ1-2; D is possibly TRBD1 (5 bases). V was trimmed by 7 bases and J by 3 bases, leaving 12 bases between them. CDR1 and CDR2 (germline): MNHNS, SASEGT. This CDR3 spans 13 amino acids. CDR3 loop: CASNPRVDYGYTF. In DNA, the CDR3 is TGTGCCAGCAACCCCAGGGTCGACTATGGCTACACCTTC.

In its sample, this clonotype was seen many times. This rearrangement joins TRBV24-1 to TRBJ2-2; D is perhaps TRBD1 (5 bases). With 7 bases removed from V and 7 bases from J, the gap between germline ends came to 9 bases. CDR1 and CDR2 (germline): KGHDR, SFDVKD. The CDR3 contains 12 residues. The CDR3 sequence is CATRRGFGELFF. The CDR3 DNA reads as TGTGCCACCAGAAGGGGTTTCGGGGAGCTGTTTTTT.

The chain joins TRBV9 to TRBJ2-1; 8 positions agree with TRBD2. CDR1 is SGDLS and CDR2 is YYNGEE in the germline V gene. V was clipped by 0 bases and J by 4 bases; unmatched bases: 15. This CDR3 region has 19 residues. CDR3 sequence reads: CASSVGRRWVGRDYNEQFF. CDR3 DNA: TGTGCCAGCAGCGTAGGTAGGCGGTGGGTCGGGAGGGATTACAATGAGCAGTTCTTC.

The sample holds many counts of this clonotype. J is TRBJ2-1 and V is TRBV15; 9 bases match TRBD2. The CDR3 covers 16 residues. V was clipped by 0 bases and J by 2 bases; unmatched bases: 2. Germline-derived CDR1 and CDR2 are LNHNV and YYDKDF (reference sequence). The CDR3: CATSRDRGGAYNEQFF. In DNA form, the CDR3 reads TGTGCCACCAGCAGAGATCGCGGGGGGGCCTACAATGAGCAGTTCTTC.

The V and J genes are TRBV7-9 and TRBJ2-2; 8 nucleotides match TRBD1. V was clipped by 5 bases and J by 6 bases; unmatched bases: 5. CDR3 length equals 14 residues. Germline V gene sequence: CDR1 SEHNR, CDR2 FQNEAQ (reference sequence). The CDR3 DNA sequence: TGTGCCAGCAGCATGACAGGGGAGGCCGGGGAGCTGTTTTTT. Its translation: CASSMTGEAGELFF.

In its sample, this clonotype was seen many times. The genes are TRBV20-1 and TRBJ2-2; perhaps D is TRBD1 or TRBD2 (5 bases each). CDR3 size: 12 residues. Per germline, CDR1 DFQATT and CDR2 SNEGSKA (reference sequence). V shed 6 bases and J shed 10 bases, with 15 bases lying between them. The CDR3 spells CSAVPLGVELFF. For the CDR3, the DNA is TGCAGTGCCGTACCTCTGGGGGTGGAGCTGTTTTTT.

This clonotype has a count of ten or more. V usage is TRBV27 and J usage is TRBJ2-1; TRBD2 agrees at 11 bases. J lost 2 bases, V lost 4 bases, and 4 bases had no gene match. Germline lookup yields CDR1 MNHEY and CDR2 SMNVEV (reference sequence). CDR3 length: 16 residues. The CDR3 nucleotides are TGTGCCAGCAGTTACTCACTAGCGGGGGCCTACAATGAGCAGTTCTTC. Residues: CASSYSLAGAYNEQFF.

This clonotype was picked up many times. The rearrangement joins TRBV28 to TRBJ2-7; possibly TRBD1 for D (6 bases). V gave up 3 bases and J gave up 5 bases, with 26 bases separating them. The CDR3 extends over 18 amino acids. Germline assignment: CDR1 MDHEN and CDR2 SYDVKM. CDR3 region: CASSFALLGAPLGDEQYF. The DNA for the CDR3 is TGTGCCAGCAGTTTTGCACTCTTGGGGGCACCTCTGGGGGACGAGCAGTACTTC.

This clonotype was counted at least ten times. The chain uses TRBV2 and TRBJ2-7; D gene ambiguous. The CDR3 spans 12 residues. V shed 0 bases and J shed 8 bases, with 8 bases lying between them. CDR1 SNHLY and CDR2 FYNNEI come from the germline V gene. The CDR3 protein is CASSEALRKQYF. DNA of the CDR3: TGTGCCAGCAGTGAAGCGCTTCGGAAGCAGTACTTC.

The rearrangement uses TRBV6-5 and TRBJ2-7; D is unclear. Germline-derived CDR1 and CDR2 are MNHEY and SVGAGI. There are 17 residues in the CDR3. With 1 base removed from V and 2 bases from J, the gap between germline ends came to 18 bases. CDR3 protein: CASSYYIGQAPPYEQYF. The DNA of the CDR3 is TGTGCCAGCAGTTACTACATCGGGCAGGCACCGCCCTACGAGCAGTACTTC.